The sequence of this TCR beta chain was determined in a study of monozygotic twins with inflammatory bowel disease. Study-wide results and limits: Among IBD patients, fewer clonotypes were shared with others than among healthy twins, especially with disease activity.

Skipping T cell sorting, the study isolated total RNA directly from whole blood. Each TCR library consumed about 4,000 ng of total RNA. The team made cDNA by running eight separate reactions for each sample. TCRdb re-analyzed the 5' RACE reads; it lists each CDR3 protein once, without DNA. The table for this sample gives 200,000 to 250,000 distinct CDR3 sequences. The CDR3 runs to 15 residues. The germline V gene has CDR1 SGHTA and CDR2 FQGNSA. To note about this clonotype: Its antigen is currently unknown.

This receptor was taken from a human donor with ulcerative colitis or Crohn's disease, or a healthy co-twin of an affected twin (not recorded which). The sequenced material came from blood. J is TRBJ1-1 and V is TRBV7-2. The CDR3 is CASSLGSPVNTEAFF. Looking up the rest from reference TRBV7-2 and TRBJ1-1 gives the full variable domain: GAGVSQSPSNKVTEKGKDVELRCDPISGHTALYWYRQSLGQGLEFLIYFQGNSAPDKSGLPSDRFSAERTGGSVSTLTIQRTQQEDSAVYLCASSLGSPVNTEAFFGQGTRLTVV.